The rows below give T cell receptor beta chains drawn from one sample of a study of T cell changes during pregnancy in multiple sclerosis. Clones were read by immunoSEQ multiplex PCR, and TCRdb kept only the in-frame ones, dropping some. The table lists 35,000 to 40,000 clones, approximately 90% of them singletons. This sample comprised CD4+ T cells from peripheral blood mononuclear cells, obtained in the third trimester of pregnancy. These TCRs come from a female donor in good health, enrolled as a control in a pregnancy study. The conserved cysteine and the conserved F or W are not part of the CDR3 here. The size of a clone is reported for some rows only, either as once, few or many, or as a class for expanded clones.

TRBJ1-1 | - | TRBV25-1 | ASSDLAGPTLEAF
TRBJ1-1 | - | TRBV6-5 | ASRQGTEAF
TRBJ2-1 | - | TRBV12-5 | ASGLVLGLAGGEQF
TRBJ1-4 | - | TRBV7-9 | ASSLDSGLNEKLF
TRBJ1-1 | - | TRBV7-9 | ASSLGTANTEAF
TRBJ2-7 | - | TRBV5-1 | ASSLALGQATEQY
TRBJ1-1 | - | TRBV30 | AWIPTGGTANTEAF
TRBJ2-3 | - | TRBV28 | ASRVGTATDTQY
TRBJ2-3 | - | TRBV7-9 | ASSLNQGRGGADTQY
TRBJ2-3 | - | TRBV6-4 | ATRGRAVTDTQY
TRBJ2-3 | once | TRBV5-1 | ASSLEAGGRSDTQY
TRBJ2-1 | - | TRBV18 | ASSPPGTVYNEQF
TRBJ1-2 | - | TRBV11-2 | ASSPNGNGYT
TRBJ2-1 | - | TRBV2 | ASSFGGLDNPHPF
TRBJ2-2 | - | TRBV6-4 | ASSRLAGGPRANTGELF
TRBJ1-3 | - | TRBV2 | ASLTDPGSGNTIY
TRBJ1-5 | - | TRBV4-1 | ASSQEGTYSNQPQH
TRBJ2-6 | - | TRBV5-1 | ASSTFSLAGGWSGANVLT
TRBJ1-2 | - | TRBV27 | ASSKTGSVGYGYT
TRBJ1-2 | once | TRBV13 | ASSLGGTGVYGYT